These 17 T cell receptor beta chains were all obtained from the same sample, sequenced in a study of cytomegalovirus exposure and HLA in healthy donors. The PCR made use of 60 Vbeta and 13 Jbeta primers. The protocol was immunoSEQ multiplex PCR, while the TCRdb copy is restricted to in-frame clones and leaves out a portion. The data show around 200,000 clones, with 75% to 85% seen just once and 1.4% held by the top ten. What was sequenced was PBMCs. These receptors all stem from a girl aged 10-17 years in good health and CMV-seronegative.

This chain joins TRBV7-8 and TRBJ2-6, with D possibly being TRBD2 (7 bases). V was clipped by 1 base and J by 0 bases, with 13 bases between them. Germline V gives CDR1 SGHVS, CDR2 FQNEAQ. The CDR3 runs to 18 residues. This CDR3 reads CASSLVGGGNSGANVLTF. Here the CDR3 DNA reads TGTGCCAGCAGCTTAGTGGGGGGGGGCAACTCTGGGGCCAACGTCCTGACTTTC.

This chain connects TRBV10-3 to TRBJ1-2; possibly TRBD1 for D (6 bases). The V gene lost 9 bases and the J gene lost 7 bases, with 18 bases spanning the gap. Germline CDR1 is ENHRY and CDR2 is SYGVKD. The CDR3 is made up of 13 amino acids. The CDR3 coding sequence is TGTGCCATACAGGGCGTTTTAGAGAGTGGCTACACCTTC. It translates to CAIQGVLESGYTF.

The chain recombines TRBV7-2 with TRBJ1-1; D perhaps matches TRBD1 (6 bases). This CDR3 comprises 12 residues. Germline CDR1 SGHTA, CDR2 FQGNSA. The V end lost 5 bases, the J end lost 7 bases, and 11 bases lay between the germline ends. This chain's CDR3 is CASSRTGNEAFF. DNA of the CDR3: TGTGCCAGCAGCCGAACAGGGAATGAAGCTTTCTTT.

The chain joins TRBV12-5 to TRBJ2-2; D is unclear. Trimming removed 2 bases at V and 6 bases at J, with 13 bases between. The CDR3 covers 15 residues. Germline assignment: CDR1 LGHNT and CDR2 FRNRAP. In DNA, the CDR3 is TGTGCTAGTGGTTTGTCCCCCTTCTTTGCCGGGGAGCTGTTTTTT. Protein sequence: CASGLSPFFAGELFF.

The genes are TRBV6-5 and TRBJ2-3, with TRBD1 matching 10 bases. V dropped 6 bases and J dropped 1; count of bases not matched to a gene: 1. The CDR3 is made up of 14 amino acids. The germline V gene encodes CDR1 MNHEY and CDR2 SVGAGI. The CDR3 DNA reads as TGTGCCAGCAGCGGACAGGGGGGCACAGATACGCAGTATTTT. Translated, it gives CASSGQGGTDTQYF.

This clone appeared once. V and J are TRBV6-1 and TRBJ1-5; D ambiguous. V was pared by 2 bases and J by 0 bases, with 11 bases between. Germline lookup yields CDR1 MNHNS and CDR2 SASEGT. The CDR3 is made up of 16 amino acids. The DNA of the CDR3 is TGTGCCAGCAGTGAAAAGTTAACCTATAGCAATCAGCCCCAGCATTTT. It is translated as CASSEKLTYSNQPQHF.

The chain combines TRBV2 with TRBJ2-2; TRBD2 might be the D (5 bases). Between the trimmed V and J ends, which lost 6 bases and 4 bases, there was a span of 12 bases. This CDR3 contains 14 residues. CDR1 is SNHLY, CDR2 FYNNEI, per germline. The CDR3 protein is CASSLGVVTGELFF. The CDR3 nucleotides are TGTGCCAGCAGCCTGGGAGTGGTCACCGGGGAGCTGTTTTTT.

The chain uses TRBV6-1 and TRBJ1-5; TRBD1 matches at 11 bases. This CDR3 is 14 amino acids long. With 5 bases clipped from V and 7 bases from J, the junction kept 4 bases outside the gene matches. The germline gives CDR1 MNHNS, CDR2 SASEGT. This CDR3 reads CASSKGQGGQPQHF. CDR3 DNA: TGTGCCAGCAGTAAGGGACAGGGGGGCCAGCCCCAGCATTTT.

This chain links TRBV4-3 with TRBJ2-1, with D possibly matching TRBD2 (7 bases). The CDR3 runs to 15 residues. Germline V gives CDR1 LGHNA, CDR2 YSLEER. Trimming left V 0 bases short and J 5 bases short, with 11 bases between. CDR3 protein: CASSQDGGRDNEQFF. DNA of the CDR3: TGCGCCAGCAGCCAAGACGGGGGGCGGGACAATGAGCAGTTCTTC.

V is TRBV28 and J is TRBJ2-7; 7 bases fit TRBD1. Looked up from germline, CDR1 is MDHEN and CDR2 is SYDVKM. Unmatched junction bases numbered 13, after V lost 7 bases and J lost 1 base. The CDR3 has 16 amino acids. Here the CDR3 reads CASIPSVTGASYEQYF. Here the CDR3 DNA reads TGTGCCAGCATTCCCTCGGTAACAGGGGCATCCTACGAGCAGTACTTC.

This sequence joins TRBV28 and TRBJ2-5, with 9 bases identical to TRBD2. After removal of 6 bases from V and 5 bases from J, the junction contained 10 bases not matched to a gene. The CDR3 extends over 15 amino acids. Germline V gene lookup returns CDR1 MDHEN and CDR2 SYDVKM. CDR3 sequence: CASSLAGATGETQYF. The CDR3 DNA follows: TGTGCCAGCAGCTTAGCGGGAGCCACTGGGGAGACCCAGTACTTC.

The rearrangement links TRBV7-2 to TRBJ1-2; D not certain. V dropped 0 bases and J dropped 5 bases, with 7 bases sitting between them. Germline values: CDR1 SGHTA, CDR2 FQGNSA. The CDR3 loop spans 13 amino acids. CDR3 DNA: TGTGCCAGCAGCTTAGCGAGCGGGTATGGCTACACCTTC. Amino acids: CASSLASGYGYTF.

As to this clone: At one of its ends the junction is not consistent with the germline gene, which may arise from a read error. The V call is TRBV6-1, the J call TRBJ1-1; 7 positions agree with TRBD1. CDR3 length equals 11 residues. Germline CDR1 is MNHNS and CDR2 is SASEGT. CDR3 bases: TGTGCCAGCAGTGAATGGGGGGACAGTTGCTTT. This gives the protein CASSEWGDSCF.

The genes are TRBV5-1 and TRBJ1-2; 12 bases line up with TRBD1. CDR1 and CDR2 from the germline V gene are SGHRS and YFSETQ. The CDR3 has 18 residues. After removal of 0 bases from V and 7 bases from J, the junction contained 13 bases not matched to a gene. CDR3 nucleotides: TGCGCCAGCAGCTTGGGGGTCCCGGGACAGGGGGCTTCTAGTGGCTACACCTTC. As protein: CASSLGVPGQGASSGYTF.

The chain employs TRBV7-2 and TRBJ2-1; D ambiguous. V was cut by 4 bases and J by 3 bases, with 16 bases left in between. This CDR3 is 16 amino acids long. Looked up from germline, CDR1 is SGHTA and CDR2 is FQGNSA. CDR3 sequence reads: CASSSQPAIGYNEQFF. DNA of the CDR3: TGTGCCAGCAGCTCACAGCCCGCAATAGGCTACAATGAGCAGTTCTTC.

The genes are TRBV18 and TRBJ1-3; 7 nucleotides align to TRBD1. Germline CDR1 reads KGHSH; CDR2 reads LQKENI. V was pared by 6 bases and J by 3 bases, with 5 bases of the junction left unmatched. The CDR3 consists of 14 residues. This CDR3 reads CASSRDRDGNTIYF. CDR3 bases: TGTGCCAGCTCGAGGGACAGAGATGGAAACACCATATATTTT.

The chain uses TRBV28 and TRBJ1-6; D possibly corresponds to TRBD1 (6 bases). Germline V gives CDR1 MDHEN, CDR2 SYDVKM. V was trimmed by 2 bases and J by 8 bases, leaving 19 bases between them. CDR3 length: 17 amino acids. The CDR3 DNA is TGTGCCAGCAGTTTAGTCCAGGGGTGGGCCATTGATTCACCCCTCCACTTT. This encodes CASSLVQGWAIDSPLHF.